Detailed here is one TCR beta chain. Its antigen is as yet unknown. This entry belongs to a study of T cell responses to AZD1222 COVID-19 vaccine. Findings and caveats of the study: Seropositivity was recorded at baseline in only a handful of AZD1222 recipients. Of spike-specific TCRs, nearly half reportedly target regions left unmutated in variants. When two AZD1222 doses had been given, Spike-specific TCR breadth and depth rose.

Here immunoSEQ multiplex PCR was the method, and the copy in TCRdb shows in-frame clones only, minus some. The data show 140,000 to 150,000 clones, with around nine tenths seen just once and about 3% held by the top ten. The sequenced sample was peripheral blood, obtained on day 0 of MenACWY control vaccination. The source of this sequence is an adult in good health.

This CDR3 is CASSSGTGLNTEAFF. The CDR3 DNA follows: TGTGCCAGCAGCTCAGGGACAGGGCTGAACACTGAAGCTTTCTTT. The V call is TRBV7-3, the J call TRBJ1-1; 9 bases fit TRBD1. This CDR3 is built from 15 residues. V gave up 4 bases and J gave up 0 bases; unmatched junction bases: 3. Germline-derived CDR1 and CDR2 are SGHTA and FQGTGA.